The 28 T cell receptor beta chains listed next were all sequenced from one sample in a study of T-cell reconstitution after alpha-beta-depleted transplantation in children. TCRbeta library construction was performed incorporating unique molecular identifiers. TCRdb re-called the PCR reads through MiXCR, storing one row per CDR3 protein. The sample contains 350,000 to 500,000 distinct CDR3 sequences, 43% of which appear only once. The sample was PBMCs, taken before TCRalphabeta/CD19-depleted stem cell transplant. The receptors derive from a girl aged 2-10 years with aplastic anemia, due to receive a stem cell transplant.

This chain uses TRBV14 with TRBJ2-1; D not resolved. The CDR3 covers 18 residues. The germline V gene has CDR1 SGHDN and CDR2 FVKESK. The V gene lost 0 bases and the J gene lost 4 bases, with 19 bases spanning the gap. Here the CDR3 reads CASSQDIKPLAPYNEQFF. The CDR3 DNA reads as TGTGCCAGCAGCCAAGATATCAAACCCCTTGCCCCTTACAATGAGCAGTTCTTC.

This clonotype was seen once. The chain is built from TRBV20-1 and TRBJ1-2, with 7 bases that match TRBD1. Germline V gene lookup returns CDR1 DFQATT and CDR2 SNEGSKA (reference sequence). J gave up 4 bases and V 0 bases, and 8 bases lay outside the gene matches. The CDR3 contains 15 residues. The CDR3 nucleotides are TGCAGTGCTAGAGAGACAGGGACACCATTCTATGGCTACACCTTC. Encoded protein: CSARETGTPFYGYTF.

V usage is TRBV20-1 and J usage is TRBJ1-1; a weak D match, TRBD1 (6 bases). The CDR3 is 16 residues long. The V end was cut by 0 bases, the J end by 5 bases, with 19 bases between. CDR1 is DFQATT and CDR2 is SNEGSKA in the germline V gene (reference sequence). CDR3 region: CSARDRSKGVETEAFF. The CDR3 bases are TGCAGTGCTAGAGATAGGAGTAAGGGGGTGGAGACTGAAGCTTTCTTT.

This clonotype was seen ten or more times. V is TRBV4-1 and J is TRBJ1-2; the D gene is possibly TRBD1 (6 bases). The V end lost 2 bases, the J end lost 4 bases, and 14 bases lay between the germline ends. CDR3 length equals 15 residues. Germline V gene sequence: CDR1 MGHRA, CDR2 YSYEKL. CDR3 sequence reads: CASSQPYRALYGYTF. The CDR3 DNA reads TGCGCCAGCAGCCAACCTTACAGGGCCCTCTATGGCTACACCTTC.

This clonotype was found a few times. The CDR3 protein is CATNQEDFSYEQYF. CDR3 coding DNA: TGTGCCACCAACCAGGAGGATTTCTCCTACGAGCAGTACTTC. The chain is built from TRBV6-7 and TRBJ2-7; D possibly corresponds to TRBD2 (5 bases). TRBV6-7 is reported as an ORF; its role is uncertain. This CDR3 is 14 amino acids long. V shed 10 bases and J shed 0 bases, with 16 bases lying between them.

The rearrangement links TRBV20-1 to TRBJ2-7, with TRBD1 as a possible D gene (8 bases). Germline V gene data show CDR1 as DFQATT and CDR2 as SNEGSKA (reference sequence). Trimming removed 5 bases at V and 4 bases at J, with 18 bases between. This CDR3 has 14 residues. CDR3 residues: CSAPSGQGKYEQYF. The CDR3 DNA follows: TGCAGTGCTCCTAGCGGACAGGGAAAGTACGAGCAGTACTTC.

This clonotype showed up many times. The chain uses TRBV11-2 and TRBJ1-3; no clear D. Trimming took 2 bases from V and 2 from J, leaving 16 bases between them. The V gene's germline CDR1 is SGHAT and CDR2 FQNNGV. The CDR3 totals 17 residues. CDR3 in amino acids: CASSLYWALGTGNTIYF. The CDR3 region has the DNA TGTGCCAGCAGCTTATATTGGGCTTTGGGAACTGGAAACACCATATATTTT.

This clonotype was observed at least ten times. The gene calls are TRBV11-2 and TRBJ1-2; D perhaps matches TRBD1 (5 bases). Germline values: CDR1 SGHAT, CDR2 FQNNGV. This CDR3 has 15 amino acids. The V and J ends lost 0 bases and 7 bases respectively, with 15 bases between them. CDR3: CASSLDRGRTVGYTF. CDR3 DNA sequence: TGTGCCAGCAGCTTAGACCGGGGACGAACGGTTGGCTACACCTTC.

There are a few counts of this clonotype. The J gene is TRBJ2-3, the V gene TRBV7-9; 7 nucleotides agree with TRBD2. V lost 3 bases, J lost 3 bases, and 6 bases stayed unmatched. Germline V gives CDR1 SEHNR, CDR2 FQNEAQ (reference sequence). This CDR3 region has 15 residues. The CDR3 nucleotides read TGTGCCAGCAGCTTGGGACTATCGGGAACAGATACGCAGTATTTT. As protein: CASSLGLSGTDTQYF.

This clonotype was seen at least ten times. This chain joins TRBV25-1 and TRBJ2-5, with 11 positions matching TRBD2. V shed 4 bases and J 1 base; nucleotides not matched to a gene: 2. The length of the CDR3 is 15 residues. Germline assignment: CDR1 MGHDK and CDR2 SYGVNS. The CDR3: CASSVGLAGQETQYF. CDR3 coding DNA: TGTGCCAGCAGTGTAGGACTAGCGGGCCAAGAGACCCAGTACTTC.

The CDR3, as DNA: TGCAGTGCTAGTTTGGGGTATGAGCAGTTCTTC. It codes for CSASLGYEQFF. The chain uses TRBV20-1 and TRBJ2-1; D uncertain. In germline, CDR1 is DFQATT, CDR2 SNEGSKA (reference sequence). The V and J ends lost 3 bases and 8 bases respectively, with 8 bases between them. The CDR3 is 11 residues long.

J is TRBJ1-5 and V is TRBV20-1; tentatively, D is TRBD1 (5 bases). The CDR3 runs to 14 residues. The V gene lost 5 bases and the J gene lost 3 bases, with 14 bases spanning the gap. The germline V gene encodes CDR1 DFQATT and CDR2 SNEGSKA (reference sequence). CDR3 sequence (DNA): TGCAGTGCTTTCCGGAGACAGTCCAATCAGCCCCAGCATTTT. Translating it yields CSAFRRQSNQPQHF.

DNA of the CDR3: TGTGCCAGCAGCGTGGACAGGAGAGGCACAGATACGCAGTATTTT. Residues: CASSVDRRGTDTQYF. This chain uses TRBV7-9 with TRBJ2-3, with 7 bases matching TRBD1. Germline trimming cut 5 bases from V and 1 base from J; bases unmatched to any gene: 6. The germline V gene has CDR1 SEHNR and CDR2 FQNEAQ (reference sequence). This CDR3 region has 15 residues.

This clonotype was seen repeatedly, ten times or more. At one end, the junction sequence differs from germline, possibly due to a read error. The chain recombines TRBV7-7 with TRBJ1-5; the D is unclear. Germline-derived CDR1 and CDR2 are SSHAT and FNYEAQ (reference sequence). The CDR3 loop spans 16 amino acids. Here the CDR3 reads CASSPAVRRPSFGQHF. The CDR3 DNA is TGTGCTAGCAGCCCGGCAGTTAGGCGCCCGTCGTTTGGCCAGCATTTT.

CDR3 in amino acids: CASSPSRVIRSQNSPLHF. The CDR3, as DNA: TGTGCCAGCAGCCCTAGCCGGGTTATCCGGTCTCAAAATTCACCCCTCCACTTT. The chain carries TRBV11-1 and TRBJ1-6; D is uncertain. CDR3 size: 18 residues. Germline loops: CDR1 SGHAT, CDR2 FQDESV (reference sequence). Between the trimmed V and J ends, which lost 5 bases and 7 bases, there was a span of 24 bases. Full variable domain (remainder filled in from reference TRBV11-1 and TRBJ1-6): EAEVAQSPRYKITEKSQAVAFWCDPISGHATLYWYRQILGQGPELLVQFQDESVVDDSQLPKDRFSAERLKGVDSTLKIQPAELGDSAMYLCASSPSRVIRSQNSPLHFGNGTRLTVT.

This chain links TRBV12-3 or TRBV12-4 with TRBJ1-5, with D tentatively TRBD1 (6 bases). The CDR3 runs 15 residues. V was pared by 7 bases and J by 7 bases, with 20 bases between. CDR3 bases: TGTGCCAGCACCTGGGGCGGGGGGCAGGCACAGCCCCAGCATTTT. Translating it yields CASTWGGGQAQPQHF.

The J gene is TRBJ1-1, the V gene TRBV20-1, with 9 bases aligning to TRBD1. After removal of 0 bases from V and 2 bases from J, the junction contained 4 bases not matched to a gene. CDR3 length: 15 residues. Germline V gene sequence: CDR1 DFQATT, CDR2 SNEGSKA (reference sequence). The DNA for the CDR3 is TGCAGTGCTAGAGATGTACAGGGGGCAAACACTGAAGCTTTCTTT. Amino acids: CSARDVQGANTEAFF.

This chain connects TRBV6-1 to TRBJ2-1; either TRBD1 or TRBD2 may fit D (5 bases each). Trimming removed 7 bases from V and 1 base from J, with 14 bases in between. The V gene's germline CDR1 is MNHNS and CDR2 SASEGT. CDR3 size: 15 residues. The CDR3, as DNA: TGTGCCAGCAAGCCGGGACCAAGATCCTACAATGAGCAGTTCTTC. It codes for CASKPGPRSYNEQFF.

The chain is built from TRBV21-1 and TRBJ2-3; the table's D call, TRBD1, has no DNA check behind it. TRBV21-1 is labeled a pseudogene. CDR3 size: 17 residues. The CDR3 DNA reads TGTGCCAGCAGCAAAGGGAATTGGGGACAACTAACAGATACGCAGTATTTT. As protein: CASSKGNWGQLTDTQYF.

This sequence joins TRBV29-1 and TRBJ2-3; tentative D call: TRBD2 (6 bases). This CDR3 region has 14 residues. Germline values: CDR1 SQVTM, CDR2 ANQGSEA. V was clipped by 6 bases and J by 0 bases, with 13 bases between them. CDR3 amino acids: CSVDTSRSTDTQYF. The CDR3, as DNA: TGCAGCGTAGATACTAGCCGAAGCACAGATACGCAGTATTTT.

The V call is TRBV30, the J call TRBJ2-3; no reliable D call. The CDR3 covers 15 residues. Trimming took 6 bases from V and 5 from J, leaving 21 bases between them. The V gene's germline CDR1 is GTSNPN and CDR2 SVGIG (reference sequence). CDR3 coding DNA: TGTGCCTGCCCAGCCCCTCACGAGCTCCGAGATACGCAGTATTTT. This codes for CACPAPHELRDTQYF.

The chain has TRBV7-3 and TRBJ2-7; 10 positions agree with TRBD1. There are 18 residues in the CDR3. V lost 0 bases and J lost 4; bases outside the gene matches: 12. CDR1 and CDR2 (germline): SGHTA, FQGTGA. The CDR3 here is CASSLTGPGQGKVYEQYF. CDR3 in DNA: TGTGCCAGCAGCTTAACGGGACCGGGACAGGGGAAGGTTTACGAGCAGTACTTC. Variable domain in full (rest from reference TRBV7-3 and TRBJ2-7): GAGVSQTPSNKVTEKGKYVELRCDPISGHTALYWYRQSLGQGPEFLIYFQGTGAADDSGLPNDRFFAVRPEGSVSTLKIQRTERGDSAVYLCASSLTGPGQGKVYEQYFGPGTRLTVT.

Concerning this clonotype itself: Possible read error: a much larger clone is one base away. V gene TRBV6-2 or TRBV6-3 combines with J gene TRBJ2-3; 9 positions match TRBD2. This CDR3 comprises 15 residues. Germline V gene lookup returns CDR1 MNHEY and CDR2 SVGEGT. As DNA, the CDR3 is TGTGGCAGCAGCCGAGTAGCGGGAGTCGCAGATACGCAGTATTTT. This translates into CGSSRVAGVADTQYF.

The chain joins TRBV2 to TRBJ2-5, with D possibly TRBD1 on 5 matching bases. V was trimmed by 7 bases and J by 5 bases, leaving 11 bases between them. The CDR3 is made up of 12 amino acids. Germline values: CDR1 SNHLY, CDR2 FYNNEI. For the CDR3, the DNA is TGTGCCAGCAATTCAGGGCGGGAGACCCAGTACTTC. Protein: CASNSGRETQYF.

The V and J genes are TRBV6-1 and TRBJ2-1, with 10 bases matching TRBD2. The V and J ends lost 7 bases and 0 bases, in that order; junction bases with no gene match: 12. This CDR3 is built from 18 residues. CDR1 is MNHNS and CDR2 is SASEGT in the germline V gene. CDR3 in amino acids: CASTWGSGGALSYNEQFF. In DNA form, the CDR3 reads TGTGCCAGCACCTGGGGGAGCGGGGGGGCTCTCTCCTACAATGAGCAGTTCTTC.

The rearrangement joins TRBV11-2 to TRBJ2-3; 8 positions agree with TRBD1. Per the germline V gene, CDR1 is SGHAT and CDR2 is FQNNGV. Unmatched junction bases numbered 9, after V lost 5 bases and J lost 2 bases. This CDR3 spans 16 amino acids. The CDR3 spells CASSQLGTGPTDTQYF. CDR3 nucleotide sequence: TGTGCCAGCAGCCAATTGGGGACAGGACCCACAGATACGCAGTATTTT.

The chain combines TRBV5-1 with TRBJ2-7; D not certain. V dropped 2 bases and J dropped 5 bases, with 17 bases sitting between them. From germline, CDR1 is SGHRS and CDR2 YFSETQ. The length of the CDR3 is 15 residues. The CDR3 here is CASSLTVRAIHEQYF. CDR3 bases: TGCGCCAGCAGCTTAACCGTTCGGGCGATCCACGAGCAGTACTTC.

V and J are TRBV20-1 and TRBJ2-3; 8 bases fit TRBD1. V trimming: 3 bases; J trimming: 0 bases; junction bases outside the gene matches: 5. Germline CDR1 and CDR2: DFQATT and SNEGSKA (reference sequence). The length of the CDR3 is 15 residues. CDR3 protein: CSARDRVVSTDTQYF. Here the CDR3 DNA reads TGCAGTGCTAGGGACAGGGTGGTAAGCACAGATACGCAGTATTTT.